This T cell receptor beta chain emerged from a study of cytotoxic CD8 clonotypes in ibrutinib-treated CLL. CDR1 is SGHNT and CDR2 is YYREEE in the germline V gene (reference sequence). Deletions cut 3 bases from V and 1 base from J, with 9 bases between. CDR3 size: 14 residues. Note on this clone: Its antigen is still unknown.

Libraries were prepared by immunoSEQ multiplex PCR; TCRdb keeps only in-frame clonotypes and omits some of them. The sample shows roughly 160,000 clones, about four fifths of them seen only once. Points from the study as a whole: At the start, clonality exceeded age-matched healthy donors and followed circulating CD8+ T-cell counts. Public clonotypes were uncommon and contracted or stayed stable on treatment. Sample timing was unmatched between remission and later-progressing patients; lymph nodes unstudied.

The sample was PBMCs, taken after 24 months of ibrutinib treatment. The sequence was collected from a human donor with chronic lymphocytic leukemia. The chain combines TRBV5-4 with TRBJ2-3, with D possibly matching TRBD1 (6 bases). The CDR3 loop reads CASSSRGGTDTQYF. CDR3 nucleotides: TGTGCCAGCAGCTCCAGGGGTGGCACAGATACGCAGTATTTT. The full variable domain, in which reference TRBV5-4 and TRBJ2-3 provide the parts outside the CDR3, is ETGVTQSPTHLIKTRGQQVTLRCSSQSGHNTVSWYQQALGQGPQFIFQYYREEENGRGNFPPRFSGLQFPNYSSELNVNALELDDSALYLCASSSRGGTDTQYFGPGTRLTVL.